What follows is one T cell receptor beta chain and its context. Its antigen remains unidentified. These data originate in a study of Ad26.COV2.S vaccination and SARS-CoV-2 variants. Only in-frame clones appear in the TCRdb table, and some are missing; sequencing was by immunoSEQ multiplex PCR. The sample shows a few hundred thousand clones, roughly 90% of them seen only once. General study points: Vaccinees displayed broader spike-specific TCR repertoires than placebo recipients. Responses of T cells in total may have been underestimated by the TCR breadth and depth analyses.

Treatment in this sample: 19 received Ad26.COV2.S at low or high dose, single or two shots; several received placebo; per-sample allocation not given. Day 63 after the first injection of vaccine or placebo was the sampling time. Sequencing was performed on peripheral blood, taken in a trial of Ad26.COV2.S vaccine versus placebo. The origin of this receptor is a person between 18 and 65 years old who received the Ad26.COV2.S COVID-19 vaccine or a placebo.

In DNA, the CDR3 is TGTGCCAGCAGTGAACTTGGAGACAACCTATTCTACGAGCAGTACTTC. Translated, it gives CASSELGDNLFYEQYF. The chain employs TRBV25-1 and TRBJ2-7; no definite D call. The CDR3 consists of 16 residues. Per the germline V gene, CDR1 is MGHDK and CDR2 is SYGVNS. V was cut by 2 bases and J by 3 bases, with 17 bases left in between.